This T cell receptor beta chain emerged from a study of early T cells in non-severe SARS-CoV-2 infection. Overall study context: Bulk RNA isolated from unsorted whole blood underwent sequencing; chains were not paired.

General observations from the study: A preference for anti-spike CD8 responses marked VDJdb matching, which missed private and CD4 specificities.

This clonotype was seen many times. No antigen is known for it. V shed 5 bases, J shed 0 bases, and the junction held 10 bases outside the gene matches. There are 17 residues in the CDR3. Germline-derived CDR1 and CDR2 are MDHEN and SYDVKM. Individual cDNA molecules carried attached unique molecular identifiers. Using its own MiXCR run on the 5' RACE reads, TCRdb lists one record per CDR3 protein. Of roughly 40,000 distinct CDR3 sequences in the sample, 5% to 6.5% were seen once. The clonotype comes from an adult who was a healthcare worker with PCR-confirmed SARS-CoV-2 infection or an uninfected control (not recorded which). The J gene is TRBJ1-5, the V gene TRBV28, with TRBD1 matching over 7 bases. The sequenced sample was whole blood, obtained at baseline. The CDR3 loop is CASSPPGQLYSNQPQHF. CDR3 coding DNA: TGTGCCAGCAGTCCTCCGGGACAGTTGTATAGCAATCAGCCCCAGCATTTT.